The clone carrying this T cell receptor (beta chain) occurred many times. Its specificity is not known. Scientists amplified the TCR beta CDR3 regions from RNA transcripts. HTBI primers were employed in first-round RT-PCR, then a second-round multiplex PCR followed. TCRdb processed the multiplex PCR reads anew with MiXCR; each CDR3 protein has one entry. Of 400,000 to 500,000 distinct CDR3 sequences in the sample, roughly 21% were seen once. This entry belongs to a study of Graves' ophthalmopathy and Graves' hyperthyroidism. At the level of the study: The authors collected peripheral blood at initial diagnosis, before any treatment.

Study results and caveats: Also, most clonotypes expanded in the thyroid above 0.001 frequency appeared in blood.

The source of this sequence is a woman aged 18 to 35 with stable Graves' hyperthyroidism. The sample comprised peripheral blood.

The CDR3 nucleotides read TGTGCCAGCAGTCCAGGACGCGGCGTGGAGACCCAGTACTTC. Its translation: CASSPGRGVETQYF. The rearrangement uses TRBV11-3 and TRBJ2-5, with D unresolved. This CDR3 is built from 14 residues. The V gene's germline CDR1 is SGHNT and CDR2 YENEEA. V was trimmed by 6 bases and J by 5 bases, leaving 16 bases between them.